Included here is one T cell receptor (beta chain) sequence, with context. The record originates from a study of shared clonotypes between healthy human individuals. The table came from immunoSEQ multiplex PCR; TCRdb's copy has only in-frame clones and leaves some out. Of 800,000 to 1,200,000 clones in the sample, 75% to 80% are singletons; the top ten hold approximately 0.56%. The CDR3 sequence is 15 residues long. CDR1 SGHTS and CDR2 YDEGEE come from the germline V gene. Trimming left V 1 base short and J 7 bases short, with 15 bases between. The gene calls are TRBV5-8 and TRBJ1-3, with a weak D call TRBD1 (5 bases). The TCR was taken from a man younger than 35 in good health. Some clones in this sample may be carry-over from other donors' samples. The source material was memory CD4+ T cells from PBMCs. Subset meaning: CD45RA-negative fraction. In DNA form, the CDR3 reads TGTGCCAGCAGCTTGTCTGGGCCTTGGGGGAACACCATATATTTT. Residues: CASSLSGPWGNTIYF.